A single sample gave rise to the 24 T cell receptor beta chains below, sequenced in a study of spatial heterogeneity in lung cancer. From the 5' RACE reads, TCRdb called clonotypes with MiXCR, one entry per CDR3 protein. The sample holds 48,000 or so distinct CDR3 sequences, roughly 5% seen once. Sample time point: sample taken at primary tumor resection. The material was PBMCs, obtained at surgery. The source of these receptors is a male donor with early-stage non-small cell lung cancer.

This clonotype was counted many times. The gene calls are TRBV10-3 and TRBJ1-3; D call uncertain. This CDR3 has 12 amino acids. V gave up 9 bases and J gave up 0 bases, with 6 bases separating them. Germline-derived CDR1 and CDR2 are ENHRY and SYGVKD. The chain's CDR3 is CAIGTSGNTIYF. CDR3 sequence (DNA): TGTGCCATTGGTACCTCTGGAAACACCATATATTTT.

The chain is built from TRBV6-4 and TRBJ2-1; 7 nucleotides agree with TRBD2. Germline loops: CDR1 MRHNA, CDR2 SNTAGT. The CDR3 is 15 residues long. CDR3 loop: CGTPVREESYNEQFF. The CDR3 bases are TGTGGTACACCAGTCCGGGAGGAGAGCTACAATGAGCAGTTCTTC.

This clonotype was recorded at least ten times. The chain uses TRBV2 and TRBJ2-7; no definite D call. The CDR3 consists of 13 residues. From germline, CDR1 is SNHLY and CDR2 FYNNEI. The germline V and J ends were trimmed by 7 bases and 3 bases, with 13 bases remaining between them. CDR3: CASNRHWGYEQYF. DNA of the CDR3: TGTGCCAGCAATCGACATTGGGGCTACGAGCAGTACTTC.

This clonotype appeared many times. J is TRBJ1-5 and V is TRBV7-9; TRBD1 agrees at 8 bases. The junction had 8 bases not matched to a gene; V was cut back by 6 bases and J by 7 bases. The CDR3 consists of 14 residues. Germline V gene data show CDR1 as SEHNR and CDR2 as FQNEAQ (reference sequence). CDR3: CASSWTGQGQPQHF. The CDR3 DNA reads TGTGCCAGCAGTTGGACAGGGCAGGGCCAGCCCCAGCATTTT.

The chain is built from TRBV5-1 and TRBJ1-6; D gene unclear. In germline, CDR1 is SGHRS, CDR2 YFSETQ. V shed 4 bases and J shed 7 bases, with 12 bases lying between them. The CDR3 totals 14 residues. As DNA, the CDR3 is TGCGCCAGCAGCCCTGATATGTGGAATTCACCCCTCCACTTT. The encoded protein is CASSPDMWNSPLHF.

This clonotype appeared many times. V is TRBV3-1 and J is TRBJ1-2, with a possible D match to TRBD1 (6 bases). The length of the CDR3 is 14 residues. V was pared by 4 bases and J by 5 bases, with 14 bases between. Germline V CDR1 and CDR2: LGHDT, YNNKEL (reference sequence). CDR3 sequence: CASSLQGSDYGYTF. CDR3 nucleotides: TGTGCCAGCAGCCTACAGGGTTCAGATTATGGCTACACCTTC.

This clonotype was picked up many times. The chain has TRBV11-2 and TRBJ2-3; no definite D call. Germline V gene sequence: CDR1 SGHAT, CDR2 FQNNGV. Trimming stripped 1 base from V and 8 bases from J, with 7 bases between. The CDR3 loop spans 12 amino acids. CDR3 loop: CASSLVLGTQYF. As DNA, the CDR3 is TGTGCCAGCAGCTTAGTATTGGGTACGCAGTATTTT.

This clonotype was observed at least ten times. This chain uses TRBV9 with TRBJ1-1; D ambiguous. The V gene's germline CDR1 is SGDLS and CDR2 YYNGEE. CDR3 length: 13 amino acids. V was cut by 2 bases and J by 1 base, with 6 bases left in between. The CDR3 spells CASSVDWNTEAFF. The CDR3 bases are TGTGCCAGCAGCGTGGATTGGAACACTGAAGCTTTCTTT.

In its sample, this clonotype was seen many times. This chain links TRBV28 with TRBJ1-5; D gene unclear. Trimming removed 4 bases from V and 0 bases from J, with 7 bases in between. Germline CDR1 reads MDHEN; CDR2 reads SYDVKM. The CDR3 has 14 amino acids. The CDR3 is CASSSTDSNQPQHF. The CDR3 nucleotides are TGTGCCAGCAGTTCCACAGATAGCAATCAGCCCCAGCATTTT.

This clonotype was seen at least ten times. The V call is TRBV29-1, the J call TRBJ2-5, with D uncertain. V lost 3 bases and J 3 bases, leaving 5 bases between the germline ends. Germline V CDR1 and CDR2: SQVTM, ANQGSEA. The CDR3 spans 11 residues. The CDR3 protein is CSVEVKETQYF. The CDR3 region has the DNA TGCAGCGTTGAGGTGAAAGAGACCCAGTACTTC.

The table lists this clonotype with many counts. This chain links TRBV29-1 with TRBJ2-2, with no clear D. CDR3 size: 12 residues. The germline V gene encodes CDR1 SQVTM and CDR2 ANQGSEA. The V gene lost 4 bases and the J gene lost 4 bases, with 7 bases spanning the gap. This CDR3 is CSVAEVTGELFF. The CDR3 nucleotides read TGCAGCGTTGCTGAAGTCACCGGGGAGCTGTTTTTT.

This clonotype was seen repeatedly, ten times or more. The chain has TRBV18 and TRBJ2-1; TRBD2 matches 10 bases. CDR3 length: 16 residues. Per germline, CDR1 KGHSH and CDR2 LQKENI. The ends lost 3 bases at V and 4 bases at J; junction bases unmatched: 6. Here the CDR3 reads CASSPPQREGYNEQFF. CDR3 coding DNA: TGTGCCAGCTCACCTCCCCAGCGGGAGGGTTACAATGAGCAGTTCTTC. The full variable domain, completed using reference TRBV18 and TRBJ2-1, is NAGVMQNPRHLVRRRGQEARLRCSPMKGHSHVYWYRQLPEEGLKFMVYLQKENIIDESGMPKERFSAEFPKEGPSILRIQQVVRGDSAAYFCASSPPQREGYNEQFFGPGTRLTVL.

This clonotype has at least ten counts. The chain employs TRBV10-3 and TRBJ1-1; no reliable D call. Trimming took off 1 base at V and 4 bases at J, with 10 bases between the two ends. Looked up from germline, CDR1 is ENHRY and CDR2 is SYGVKD. This CDR3 spans 14 amino acids. CDR3 sequence: CAISEYEGTTEAFF. As DNA, the CDR3 is TGTGCCATCAGTGAGTATGAGGGAACCACTGAAGCTTTCTTT.

This clonotype has ten or more counts. The V call is TRBV10-3, the J call TRBJ2-5; possible D gene TRBD1, 5 bases. V lost 0 bases and J 5 bases, leaving 13 bases between the germline ends. CDR1 and CDR2 from the germline V gene are ENHRY and SYGVKD. The CDR3 extends over 15 amino acids. The CDR3 nucleotides are TGTGCCATCAGTGAGTCGGTGACAGTACTCGAGACCCAGTACTTC. This encodes CAISESVTVLETQYF.

This clonotype came up many times. The chain has TRBV5-1 and TRBJ2-5, with 13 bases that match TRBD2. V trimming: 4 bases; J trimming: 2 bases; junction bases outside the gene matches: 11. This CDR3 has 18 amino acids. Germline values: CDR1 SGHRS, CDR2 YFSETQ. For the CDR3, the DNA is TGCGCCAGCAGCCCCAGGACTAGCGGGAGCTGGGCACAAGAGACCCAGTACTTC. Its protein product is CASSPRTSGSWAQETQYF.

This clonotype was found many times. This sequence joins TRBV12-3 or TRBV12-4 and TRBJ1-4; maybe TRBD1 (5 bases). The germline V and J ends were trimmed by 5 bases and 4 bases, with 11 bases remaining between them. The CDR3 contains 14 residues. The CDR3 DNA is TGTGCCAGCAGTACCGGGACCTTTAATGAAAAACTGTTTTTT. Translation gives CASSTGTFNEKLFF.

This clonotype appeared many times. The J gene is TRBJ2-3, the V gene TRBV28, with 9 bases matching TRBD1. J was trimmed by 4 bases and V by 6 bases; bases with no gene match: 11. From germline, CDR1 is MDHEN and CDR2 SYDVKM. This CDR3 has 16 amino acids. The DNA of the CDR3 is TGTGCCAGCAGGGGACAGGGAGTATCAGTATCAGATACGCAGTATTTT. Its protein is CASRGQGVSVSDTQYF.

This clonotype was seen only a few times. The chain has TRBV7-9 and TRBJ2-1; D is uncertain. This CDR3 has 15 residues. The germline V and J ends were trimmed by 5 bases and 6 bases, with 17 bases remaining between them. The germline CDR1 and CDR2 sequences are SEHNR and FQNEAQ (reference sequence). In DNA form, the CDR3 reads TGTGCCAGCAGCGCCGCCGGACCAAGGGCCAATGAGCAGTTCTTC. Encoded protein: CASSAAGPRANEQFF.

This clonotype was recorded many times. The V gene is TRBV2, the J gene TRBJ2-4; 8 bases fit TRBD2. The trim removed 7 bases at V and 3 bases at J, leaving 14 bases unmatched. The length of the CDR3 is 17 residues. CDR1 and CDR2 (germline): SNHLY, FYNNEI. The CDR3 reads CASMAGGRLRSKNIQYF. Here the CDR3 DNA reads TGTGCCAGCATGGCGGGAGGCCGCCTCAGGAGCAAAAACATTCAGTACTTC.

This clonotype was recorded a few times. The chain employs TRBV4-1 and TRBJ2-3; D possibly matches TRBD1 or TRBD2 (5 bases each). Germline loops: CDR1 MGHRA, CDR2 YSYEKL. The CDR3 consists of 14 residues. With 3 bases removed from V and 2 bases from J, the gap between germline ends came to 9 bases. CDR3 in DNA: TGCGCCAGCAGCCACCGGGACGCCACAGATACGCAGTATTTT. Translating gives CASSHRDATDTQYF.

The rearrangement uses TRBV7-2 and TRBJ2-7; the match to TRBD1 covers 7 bases. V was clipped by 0 bases and J by 2 bases; unmatched bases: 4. Germline V gives CDR1 SGHTA, CDR2 FQGNSA. The CDR3 totals 15 residues. The CDR3 DNA follows: TGTGCCAGCAGCTTAGCGTTGGGACAGACCTACGAGCAGTACTTC. Translating gives CASSLALGQTYEQYF.

A few counts support this clonotype. The CDR3 bases are TGCAGTGCTAGTTTTCTCGAAGAGCAGTTCTTC. It encodes CSASFLEEQFF. The rearrangement links TRBV20-1 to TRBJ2-1; D gene uncertain. The CDR3 runs 11 residues. Germline V gene data show CDR1 as DFQATT and CDR2 as SNEGSKA (reference sequence). V lost 3 bases, J lost 10 bases, and 10 bases lay in between.

This clonotype was seen many times. V and J are TRBV6-5 and TRBJ2-1; D uncertain. V shed 6 bases and J shed 8 bases, with 8 bases lying between them. CDR1 and CDR2 from the germline V gene are MNHEY and SVGAGI. CDR3 size: 11 residues. The CDR3 loop is CASRYWDEQFF. The CDR3 DNA reads TGTGCCAGCAGGTATTGGGATGAGCAGTTCTTC.

This clonotype has ten or more counts. This chain joins TRBV29-1 and TRBJ2-5, with D maybe TRBD1 (6 bases). Looked up from germline, CDR1 is SQVTM and CDR2 is ANQGSEA. Trimming took off 7 bases at V and 2 bases at J, with 14 bases between the two ends. The CDR3 loop spans 13 amino acids. The CDR3 protein is CSATAGAQETQYF. The CDR3 DNA reads TGCAGCGCTACGGCAGGGGCGCAAGAGACCCAGTACTTC.